Following are 2 T cell receptor beta chains from one sample sequenced in a study of blood T cell repertoires in COVID-19. Clones were sequenced by immunoSEQ multiplex PCR, and TCRdb holds only the in-frame ones, with some missing. The table has 250,000 to 300,000 clones, approximately 86% seen once. Sequencing input: peripheral blood. Source of these receptors: a woman in her 70s with COVID-19, enrolled during active disease.

This chain links TRBV9 with TRBJ1-1, with D perhaps TRBD1 (6 bases). The CDR3 spans 16 residues. The V end was cut by 4 bases, the J end by 4 bases, with 20 bases between. In germline, CDR1 is SGDLS, CDR2 YYNGEE. CDR3 residues: CASSSWVARGGTEAFF. Written as DNA, the CDR3 is TGTGCCAGCAGCTCCTGGGTAGCCAGGGGCGGCACTGAAGCTTTCTTT.

This sequence joins TRBV30 and TRBJ1-1; 8 nucleotides agree with TRBD1. The germline gives CDR1 GTSNPN, CDR2 SVGIG (reference sequence). Trimming took 4 bases from V and 9 from J; bases not matched to a gene: 16. The CDR3 runs 15 residues. The CDR3 nucleotides are TGTGCCTGGAAACGGTCCGGCCAGGGGGCGCATCAAGCTTTCTTT. This translates into CAWKRSGQGAHQAFF.